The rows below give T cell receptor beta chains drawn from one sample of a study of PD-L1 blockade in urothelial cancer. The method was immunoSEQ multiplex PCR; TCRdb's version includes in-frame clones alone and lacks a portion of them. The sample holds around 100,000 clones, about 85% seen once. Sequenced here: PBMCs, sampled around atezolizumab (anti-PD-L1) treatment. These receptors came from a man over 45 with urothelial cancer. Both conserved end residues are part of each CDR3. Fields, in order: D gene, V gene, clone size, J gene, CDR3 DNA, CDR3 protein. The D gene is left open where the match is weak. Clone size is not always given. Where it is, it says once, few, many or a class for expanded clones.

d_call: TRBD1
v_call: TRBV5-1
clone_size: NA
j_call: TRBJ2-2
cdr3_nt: TGCGCCAGCAGCAGGGACAGTTACACCGGGGAGCTGTTTTTT
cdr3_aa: CASSRDSYTGELFF

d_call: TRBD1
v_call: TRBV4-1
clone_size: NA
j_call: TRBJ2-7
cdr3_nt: TGCGCCAGCAGCCAATACGTGGACAGGGGGTACGAGCAGTACTTC
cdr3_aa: CASSQYVDRGYEQYF

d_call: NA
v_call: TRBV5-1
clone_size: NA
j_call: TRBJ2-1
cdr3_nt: TGCGCCAGCAGCTTGGGTCAAGCTGGGGGGAATGAGCAGTTCTTC
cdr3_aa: CASSLGQAGGNEQFF

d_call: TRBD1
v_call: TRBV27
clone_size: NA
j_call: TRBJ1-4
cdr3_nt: TGTGCCACGGGACAGCGACCGAACACGAATGAAAAACTGTTTTTT
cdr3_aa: CATGQRPNTNEKLFF

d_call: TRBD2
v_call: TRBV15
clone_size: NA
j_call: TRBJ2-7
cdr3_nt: TGTGCCACCAGCGGTAGCGGGTACTCCTACGAGCAGTACTTC
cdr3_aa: CATSGSGYSYEQYF

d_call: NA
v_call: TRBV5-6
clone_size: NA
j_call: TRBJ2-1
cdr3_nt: TGTGCCAGCAGCGGGGGACTCCGGACTGCCTACAATGAGCAGTTCTTC
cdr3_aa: CASSGGLRTAYNEQFF

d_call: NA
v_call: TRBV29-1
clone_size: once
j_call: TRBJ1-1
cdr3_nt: TGCAGCGTTGCGAGCAAATCGAACACTGAAGCTTTCTTT
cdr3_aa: CSVASKSNTEAFF

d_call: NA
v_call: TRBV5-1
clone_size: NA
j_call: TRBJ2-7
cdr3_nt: TGCGCCAGCAGCTTGGAGGTTAGCGGCTACGAGCAGTACTTC
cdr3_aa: CASSLEVSGYEQYF

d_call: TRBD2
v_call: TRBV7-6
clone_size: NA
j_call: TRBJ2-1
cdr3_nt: TGTGCCAGCAGTAGCGTCGGGGGGAGCTCCTACAATGAGCAGTTCTTC
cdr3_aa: CASSSVGGSSYNEQFF

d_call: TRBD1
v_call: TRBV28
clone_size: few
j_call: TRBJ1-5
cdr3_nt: TGTGCCAGTTATACCGGGACAGGAGTGTTTAGCAATCAGCCCCAGCATTTT
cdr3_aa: CASYTGTGVFSNQPQHF

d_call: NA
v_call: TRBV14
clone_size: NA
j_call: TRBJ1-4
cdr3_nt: TGTGCCAGCAGCCCTGGAGGGCTACCATTGCCGCTGTTTTTT
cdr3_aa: CASSPGGLPLPLFF

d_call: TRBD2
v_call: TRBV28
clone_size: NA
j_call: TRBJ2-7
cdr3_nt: TGTGCCAGCAGTTTCTTCTTTGCGGGAGTGGGGGAGCAGTACTTC
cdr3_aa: CASSFFFAGVGEQYF

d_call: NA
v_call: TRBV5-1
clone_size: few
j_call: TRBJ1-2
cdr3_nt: TGCGCCAGCAGCTTGGATCAGGGTGGCTACACCTTC
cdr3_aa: CASSLDQGGYTF

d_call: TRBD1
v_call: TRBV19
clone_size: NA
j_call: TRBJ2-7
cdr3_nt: TGTGCCAGCCGGGACAGGGGGTCCTACGAGCAGTACTTC
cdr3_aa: CASRDRGSYEQYF

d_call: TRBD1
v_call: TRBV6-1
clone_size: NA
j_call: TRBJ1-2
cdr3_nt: TGTGCCACCCAGACAGGGCCTAACTATGGCTACACCTTC
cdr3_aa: CATQTGPNYGYTF

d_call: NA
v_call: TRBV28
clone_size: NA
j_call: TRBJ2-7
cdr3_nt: TGTGCCAGCAGTTTGGGGCCCAACTACGAGCAGTACTTC
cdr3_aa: CASSLGPNYEQYF

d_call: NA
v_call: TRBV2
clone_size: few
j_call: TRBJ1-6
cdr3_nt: TGTGCCAGCAAGGGGGGGCTGAATTCACCCCTCCACTTT
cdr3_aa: CASKGGLNSPLHF

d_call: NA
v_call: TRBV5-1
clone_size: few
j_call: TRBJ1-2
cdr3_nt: TGCGCCAGCAGCGTCGCCGTGGGGGCAGTCGGGGGCTACACCTTC
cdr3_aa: CASSVAVGAVGGYTF

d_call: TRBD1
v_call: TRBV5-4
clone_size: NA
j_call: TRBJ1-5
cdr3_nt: TGTGCCAGCAGCTTCGGGACAGACAATCAGCCCCAGCATTTT
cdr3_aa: CASSFGTDNQPQHF

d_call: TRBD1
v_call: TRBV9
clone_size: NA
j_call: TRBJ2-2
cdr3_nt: TGTGCCAGCAGCGTCCGGACAGGGGGCGGCGGGGAGCTGTTTTTT
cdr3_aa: CASSVRTGGGGELFF

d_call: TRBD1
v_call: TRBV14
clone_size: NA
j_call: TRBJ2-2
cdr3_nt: TGTGCCAGCAGCCATAACAGGGGGTGGAAGCTGTTTTTT
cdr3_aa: CASSHNRGWKLFF

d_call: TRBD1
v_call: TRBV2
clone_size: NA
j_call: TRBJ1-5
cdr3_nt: TGTGCCAGCAGTGAACTGACAGGGAGGAATCAGCCCCAGCATTTT
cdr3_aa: CASSELTGRNQPQHF

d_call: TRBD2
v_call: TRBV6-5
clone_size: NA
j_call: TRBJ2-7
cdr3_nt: TGTGCCAGCAGTTTTTCGGGGGGGCCCTACGAGCAGTACTTC
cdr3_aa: CASSFSGGPYEQYF

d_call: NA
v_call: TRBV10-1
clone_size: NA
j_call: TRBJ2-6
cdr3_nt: TGCGCCAGCACAGGACAGTTCTCCTCTGGGGCCAACGTCCTGACTTTC
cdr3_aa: CASTGQFSSGANVLTF

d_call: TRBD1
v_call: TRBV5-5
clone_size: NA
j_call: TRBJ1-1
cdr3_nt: TGTGCCAGCAGCCCTTGGATAGGGACAGACACTGAAGCTTTCTTT
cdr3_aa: CASSPWIGTDTEAFF

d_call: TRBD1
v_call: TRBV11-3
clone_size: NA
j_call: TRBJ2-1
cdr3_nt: TGTGCCAGCAGCCGCGCACTGGGACAGAGCTCCTACAATGAGCAGTTCTTC
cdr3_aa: CASSRALGQSSYNEQFF

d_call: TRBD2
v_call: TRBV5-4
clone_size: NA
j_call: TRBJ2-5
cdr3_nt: TGTGCCAGCAGCAAGGGACTAGCGGAAGAGACCCAGTACTTC
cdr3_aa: CASSKGLAEETQYF

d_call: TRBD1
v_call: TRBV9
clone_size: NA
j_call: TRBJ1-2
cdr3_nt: TGTGCCAGCAGTCTTACAGGGGATGGCTACACCTTC
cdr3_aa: CASSLTGDGYTF

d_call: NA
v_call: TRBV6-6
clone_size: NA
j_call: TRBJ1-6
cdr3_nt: TGTGCCAGCAGTTCGCACTTGGATTCACCCCTCCACTTT
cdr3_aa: CASSSHLDSPLHF

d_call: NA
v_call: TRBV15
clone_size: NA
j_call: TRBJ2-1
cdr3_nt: TGTGCCACCAGCAGGGAGGAGGGCTACAATGAGCAGTTCTTC
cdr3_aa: CATSREEGYNEQFF

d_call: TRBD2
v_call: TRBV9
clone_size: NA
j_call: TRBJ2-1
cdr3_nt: TGTGCCAGCAGCGCCGGGACTAGCGGGCCTGGAGCCAGTCGGAATGAGCAGTTCTTC
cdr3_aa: CASSAGTSGPGASRNEQFF

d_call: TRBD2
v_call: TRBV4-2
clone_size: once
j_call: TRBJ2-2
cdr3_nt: TGTGCCAGCATCCAAGGCGGACTAGCGGGAGGGAGTGGGGAGCTGTTTTTT
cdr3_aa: CASIQGGLAGGSGELFF

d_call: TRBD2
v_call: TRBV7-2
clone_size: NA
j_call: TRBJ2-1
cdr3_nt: TGTGCCAGCAGCTTACCGGGACTAGCGAACAATGAGCAGTTCTTC
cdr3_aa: CASSLPGLANNEQFF

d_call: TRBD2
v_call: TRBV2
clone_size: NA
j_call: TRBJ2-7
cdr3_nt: TGTGCCAGCAGTGCTCCGGGGGGCGAGCAGTACTTC
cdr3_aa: CASSAPGGEQYF

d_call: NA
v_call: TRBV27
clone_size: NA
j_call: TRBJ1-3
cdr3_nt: TGTGCCAGCAGTTTCGGGGGATCTGGAAACACCATATATTTT
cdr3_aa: CASSFGGSGNTIYF

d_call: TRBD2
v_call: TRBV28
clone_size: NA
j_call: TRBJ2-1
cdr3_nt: TGTGCCAGCATCCCCTCGGGGGGAGTGGTCTACAATGAGCAGTTCTTC
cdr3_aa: CASIPSGGVVYNEQFF

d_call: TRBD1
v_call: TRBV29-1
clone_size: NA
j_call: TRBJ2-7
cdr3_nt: TGCAGCGTTGAAGAGGGGGACAGCGAGGGTTACGAGCAGTACTTC
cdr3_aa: CSVEEGDSEGYEQYF

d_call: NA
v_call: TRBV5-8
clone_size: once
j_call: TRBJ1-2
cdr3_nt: TGTGCCAGCAGCTTGCCAGGGAACTATGGCTACACCTTC
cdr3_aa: CASSLPGNYGYTF

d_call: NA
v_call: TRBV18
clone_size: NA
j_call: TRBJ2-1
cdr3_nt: TGTGCCAGCTCACCACCACTTTCTGAGCAGTTCTTC
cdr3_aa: CASSPPLSEQFF

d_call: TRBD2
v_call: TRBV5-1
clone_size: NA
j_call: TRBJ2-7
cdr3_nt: TGCGCCAGCAGCTTGCGGGGGGTAGGGGCTAGTGAGCAGTACTTC
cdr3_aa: CASSLRGVGASEQYF

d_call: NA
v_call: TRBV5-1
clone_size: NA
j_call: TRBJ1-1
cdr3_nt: TGCGCCAGCAGTAAACAGGCCCTGAACACTGAAGCTTTCTTT
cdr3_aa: CASSKQALNTEAFF

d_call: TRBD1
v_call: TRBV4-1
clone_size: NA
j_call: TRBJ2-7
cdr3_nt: TGCGCCAGCAGCCAAGATGAGAGGACAGGGGGATATCGCGAGCAGTACTTC
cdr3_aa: CASSQDERTGGYREQYF

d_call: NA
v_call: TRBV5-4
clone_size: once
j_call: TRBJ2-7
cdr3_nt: TGTGCCAGCAGCTTGGGAGGGAAGTCGGGCGAGCAGTACTTC
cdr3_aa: CASSLGGKSGEQYF

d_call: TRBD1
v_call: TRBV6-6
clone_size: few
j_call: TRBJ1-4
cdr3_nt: TGTGCCAGCAGTTATGGACAGGCTGTCACTGAAAAACTGTTTTTT
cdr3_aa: CASSYGQAVTEKLFF